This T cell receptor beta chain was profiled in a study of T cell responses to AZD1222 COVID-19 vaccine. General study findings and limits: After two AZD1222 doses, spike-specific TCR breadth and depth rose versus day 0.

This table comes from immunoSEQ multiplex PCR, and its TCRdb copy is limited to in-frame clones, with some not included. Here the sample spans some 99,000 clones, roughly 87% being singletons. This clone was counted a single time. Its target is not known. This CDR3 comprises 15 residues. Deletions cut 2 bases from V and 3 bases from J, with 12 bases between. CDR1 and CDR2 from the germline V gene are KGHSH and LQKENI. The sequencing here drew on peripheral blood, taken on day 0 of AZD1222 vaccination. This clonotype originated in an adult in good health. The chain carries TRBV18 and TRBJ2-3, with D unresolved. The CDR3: CASSPSLGRTDTQYF. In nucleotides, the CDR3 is TGTGCCAGCTCACCAAGCTTGGGTCGGACAGATACGCAGTATTTT.